The source of this TCR beta chain is a study of OX40 agonist ivuxolimab in advanced cancers. This clone has more than one count but fewer than ten. Libraries were prepared by immunoSEQ multiplex PCR; TCRdb keeps only in-frame clonotypes and omits some of them. The data hold about 82,000 clones, with about 90% observed a single time. With V trimmed by 4 bases and J by 2 bases, 18 bases remained unmatched. This CDR3 is built from 19 residues. Germline assignment: CDR1 SGDLS and CDR2 YYNGEE. Sequenced here: CD4+ or CD8+ T cells sorted from blood, sampled in a trial of the OX40 agonist ivuxolimab. The TCR was taken from an adult with an advanced solid tumor such as melanoma, head and neck, liver or kidney cancer. The chain is built from TRBV9 and TRBJ2-1; 7 nucleotides line up with TRBD2. The CDR3 sequence is CASSPFNGEGFSPYNEQFF. CDR3 in DNA: TGTGCCAGCAGCCCCTTCAATGGGGAGGGATTTTCACCCTACAATGAGCAGTTCTTC.